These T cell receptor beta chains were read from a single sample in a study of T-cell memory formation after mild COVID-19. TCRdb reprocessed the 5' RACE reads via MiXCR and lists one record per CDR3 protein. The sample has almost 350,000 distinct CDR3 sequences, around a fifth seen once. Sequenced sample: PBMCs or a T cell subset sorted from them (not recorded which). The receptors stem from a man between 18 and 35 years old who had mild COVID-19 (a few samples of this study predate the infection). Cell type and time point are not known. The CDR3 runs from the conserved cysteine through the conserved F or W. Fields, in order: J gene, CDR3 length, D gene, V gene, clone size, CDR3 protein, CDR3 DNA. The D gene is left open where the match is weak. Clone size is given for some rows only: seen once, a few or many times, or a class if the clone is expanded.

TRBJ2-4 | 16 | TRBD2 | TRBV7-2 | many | CASSPMTSGGANIQYF | TGTGCCAGCAGCCCTATGACTAGCGGGGGGGCGAACATTCAGTACTTC
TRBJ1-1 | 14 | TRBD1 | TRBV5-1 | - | CASSPDRTTTEAFF | TGCGCCAGCAGCCCGGACAGGACGACCACTGAAGCTTTCTTT
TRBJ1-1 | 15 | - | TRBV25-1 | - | CASSELSRGEAEAFF | TGTGCCAGCAGTGAATTATCTAGGGGCGAGGCTGAAGCTTTCTTT
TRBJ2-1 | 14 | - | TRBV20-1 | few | CSARLRGGRNEQFF | TGCAGTGCTAGACTCCGCGGGGGCCGCAATGAGCAGTTCTTC
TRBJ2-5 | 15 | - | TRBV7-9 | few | CASVDSGTVQETQYF | TGTGCCAGCGTGGATTCGGGGACCGTCCAAGAGACCCAGTACTTC
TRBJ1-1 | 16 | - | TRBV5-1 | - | CASSPAGGPKNTEAFF | TGCGCCAGCAGCCCAGCCGGGGGGCCCAAGAACACTGAAGCTTTCTTT
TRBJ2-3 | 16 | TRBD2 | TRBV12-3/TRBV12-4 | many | CASSLSLAGVTDTQYF | TGTGCCAGCAGTTTATCCCTAGCGGGGGTCACAGATACGCAGTATTTT
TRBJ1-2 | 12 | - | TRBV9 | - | CASSVGGGGYTF | TGTGCCAGCAGCGTAGGAGGAGGTGGCTACACCTTC
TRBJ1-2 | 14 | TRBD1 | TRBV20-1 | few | CSAPTTGGNYGYTF | TGCAGTGCCCCCACGACAGGGGGAAACTATGGCTACACCTTC
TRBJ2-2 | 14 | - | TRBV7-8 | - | CASSSTRDTGELFF | TGTGCCAGCAGCTCCACCCGCGACACCGGGGAGCTGTTTTTT
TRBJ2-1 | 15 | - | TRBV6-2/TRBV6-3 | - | CASSGLESPYNEQFF | TGTGCCAGCAGCGGGCTAGAGAGTCCCTACAATGAGCAGTTCTTC
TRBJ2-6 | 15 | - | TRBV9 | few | CASSVGGAGANVLTF | TGTGCCAGCAGCGTAGGGGGAGCTGGGGCCAACGTCCTGACTTTC
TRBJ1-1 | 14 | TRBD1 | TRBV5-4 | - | CASSSDRDQSEAFF | TGTGCCAGCAGCTCCGACAGGGATCAGAGTGAAGCTTTCTTT
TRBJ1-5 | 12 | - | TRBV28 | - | CASSFPSQPQHF | TGTGCCAGCAGTTTTCCCAGTCAGCCCCAGCATTTT
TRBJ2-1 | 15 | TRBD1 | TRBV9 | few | CASSAGTGGGNEQFF | TGTGCCAGCAGCGCCGGGACAGGGGGCGGGAATGAGCAGTTCTTC
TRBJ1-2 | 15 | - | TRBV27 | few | CASSLLPMGAIGYTF | TGTGCCAGCAGTTTACTCCCAATGGGCGCTATTGGCTACACCTTC
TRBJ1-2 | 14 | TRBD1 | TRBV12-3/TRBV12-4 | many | CASSEPQGAHGYTF | TGTGCCAGCAGCGAACCCCAGGGGGCTCATGGCTACACCTTC
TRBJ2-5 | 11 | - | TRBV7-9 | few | CASQGRETQYF | TGTGCCAGTCAGGGGCGGGAGACCCAGTACTTC
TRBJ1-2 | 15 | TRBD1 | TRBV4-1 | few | CASSQGTGGGYGYTF | TGCGCCAGCAGCCAAGGGACAGGGGGCGGCTATGGCTACACCTTC
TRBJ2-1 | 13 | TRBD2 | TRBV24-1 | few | CATSDTTSAEQFF | TGTGCCACCAGTGACACGACTAGCGCTGAGCAGTTCTTC
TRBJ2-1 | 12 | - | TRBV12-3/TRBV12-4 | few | CASSLTYDEQFF | TGTGCCAGCAGTCTTACCTACGATGAGCAGTTCTTC
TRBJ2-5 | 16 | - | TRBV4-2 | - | CASSQTLGGVQETQYF | TGTGCCAGCAGCCAAACACTAGGCGGGGTTCAAGAGACCCAGTACTTC